The 20 T cell receptor beta chains in this list originate from one sample, sequenced in a study of cytomegalovirus exposure and HLA in healthy donors. Method: immunoSEQ multiplex PCR; TCRdb's copy keeps in-frame clones and lacks some. The sample gives over 150,000 clones, about 86% of which show up once; more than 20% is in the top ten. The sequenced material came from PBMCs. The source of these receptors is a man aged 18 to 35 in good health and CMV-seropositive.

In this sample, this clone turned up once. The J gene is TRBJ1-1, the V gene TRBV2; 8 bases map to TRBD1. The CDR3 loop spans 14 amino acids. The germline V gene encodes CDR1 SNHLY and CDR2 FYNNEI. With V trimmed by 10 bases and J by 4 bases, 11 bases remained unmatched. The CDR3 protein is CAKMTGDGATEAFF. CDR3 DNA: TGTGCCAAGATGACAGGGGACGGGGCCACTGAAGCTTTCTTT. Combining the CDR3 with reference TRBV2 and TRBJ1-1 gives the whole variable domain EPEVTQTPSHQVTQMGQEVILRCVPISNHLYFYWYRQILGQKVEFLVSFYNNEISEKSEIFDDQFSVERPDGSNFTLKIRSTKLEDSAMYFCAKMTGDGATEAFFGQGTRLTVV.

The chain links TRBV7-9 to TRBJ1-1; D call uncertain. V was clipped by 2 bases and J by 2 bases, with 6 bases between them. This CDR3 contains 13 residues. From germline, CDR1 is SEHNR and CDR2 FQNEAQ (reference sequence). The CDR3 is CASSLSGNTEAFF. The CDR3 nucleotides read TGTGCCAGCAGCTTATCGGGTAACACTGAAGCTTTCTTT.

CDR3 protein: CASSYRRGDDEQYF. DNA of the CDR3: TGTGCCAGCAGTTACCGCAGGGGCGATGACGAGCAGTACTTC. The chain employs TRBV6-5 and TRBJ2-7, with D perhaps matching TRBD1 (6 bases). The CDR3 length is 14 residues. The V end lost 2 bases, the J end lost 5 bases, and 13 bases lay between the germline ends. In germline, CDR1 is MNHEY, CDR2 SVGAGI.

The chain employs TRBV9 and TRBJ2-1, with a tentative D call TRBD1 (5 bases). Trimming left V 0 bases short and J 3 bases short, with 7 bases between. The CDR3 extends over 14 amino acids. The germline V gene encodes CDR1 SGDLS and CDR2 YYNGEE. The CDR3 here is CASSVEGDYNEQFF. DNA for the CDR3: TGTGCCAGCAGCGTAGAAGGGGACTACAATGAGCAGTTCTTC.

V usage is TRBV5-8 and J usage is TRBJ2-1; 10 bases are shared with TRBD2. CDR1 and CDR2 (germline): SGHTS, YDEGEE. CDR3 length: 15 amino acids. The junction had 7 bases not matched to a gene; V was cut back by 1 base and J by 9 bases. The CDR3 protein is CASSLYLAGGGEQFF. The CDR3 nucleotides read TGTGCCAGCAGCTTGTATTTAGCGGGGGGAGGTGAGCAGTTCTTC.

The DNA of the CDR3 is TGTGCCAGCAGTGAGGGACAGGGATATGGCTACACCTTC. Translated: CASSEGQGYGYTF. V gene TRBV25-1 combines with J gene TRBJ1-2; TRBD1 agrees at 9 bases. The J segment lost 5 bases and the V segment lost 3 bases, leaving 1 base of the junction unmatched. This CDR3 spans 13 amino acids. CDR1 is MGHDK, CDR2 SYGVNS, per germline.

J is TRBJ1-1 and V is TRBV5-1, with TRBD1 matching over 7 bases. Germline CDR1 is SGHRS and CDR2 is YFSETQ. With V trimmed by 4 bases and J by 5 bases, 14 bases remained unmatched. The CDR3 loop spans 16 amino acids. CDR3 nucleotide sequence: TGCGCCAGCAGCGGGTACCGGGACAGCGGTCGAACTGAAGCTTTCTTT. As protein: CASSGYRDSGRTEAFF.

The V call is TRBV11-2, the J call TRBJ2-1; 7 nucleotides align to TRBD2. V trimming: 1 base; J trimming: 4 bases; junction bases outside the gene matches: 4. The CDR3 totals 15 residues. The V gene's germline CDR1 is SGHAT and CDR2 FQNNGV. CDR3 amino acids: CASSLVGGRYNEQFF. CDR3 DNA sequence: TGTGCCAGCAGCTTAGTTGGCGGGAGATACAATGAGCAGTTCTTC.

J is TRBJ2-7 and V is TRBV2; tentative D call: TRBD2 (6 bases). The CDR3 has 15 amino acids. V was trimmed by 0 bases and J by 0 bases, leaving 9 bases between them. CDR1 and CDR2 (germline): SNHLY, FYNNEI. CDR3 residues: CASSEALGLSYEQYF. The CDR3 DNA follows: TGTGCCAGCAGTGAAGCGCTGGGACTCTCCTACGAGCAGTACTTC.

J is TRBJ1-5 and V is TRBV7-9; maybe TRBD1 (6 bases). Germline CDR1 and CDR2: SEHNR and FQNEAQ (reference sequence). Trimming took 8 bases from V and 3 from J, leaving 11 bases between them. The length of the CDR3 is 13 residues. The CDR3 DNA reads TGTGCCAGCGGGGGCACCCTCAATCAGCCCCAGCATTTT. The encoded protein is CASGGTLNQPQHF.

This chain connects TRBV5-1 to TRBJ2-7; TRBD1 agrees at 9 bases. This CDR3 region has 17 residues. V shed 4 bases and J 7 bases; nucleotides not matched to a gene: 18. Germline loops: CDR1 SGHRS, CDR2 YFSETQ. The chain's CDR3 is CASSRGYGTGTLREQYF. Written as DNA, the CDR3 is TGCGCCAGCAGCCGGGGTTATGGGACAGGGACGTTGCGAGAGCAGTACTTC.

This rearrangement joins TRBV5-1 to TRBJ2-7; 10 bases line up with TRBD2. Germline loops: CDR1 SGHRS, CDR2 YFSETQ. The V gene end was trimmed by 1 base and the J gene end by 2 bases; junction bases not matched to a gene: 12. CDR3 size: 18 residues. The CDR3 sequence: CASSLLPSGRVTAYEQYF. The CDR3 DNA follows: TGCGCCAGCAGCTTGCTTCCCAGCGGGAGGGTTACGGCCTACGAGCAGTACTTC. Using reference TRBV5-1 and TRBJ2-7 for the parts outside the CDR3, the full variable domain is KAGVTQTPRYLIKTRGQQVTLSCSPISGHRSVSWYQQTPGQGLQFLFEYFSETQRNKGNFPGRFSGRQFSNSRSEMNVSTLELGDSALYLCASSLLPSGRVTAYEQYFGPGTRLTVT.

The chain couples TRBV5-5 to TRBJ1-5, with 7 bases that match TRBD1. V shed 0 bases, J shed 6 bases, and the junction held 6 bases outside the gene matches. The CDR3 has 15 amino acids. Germline-derived CDR1 and CDR2 are SGHKS and YYEKEE (reference sequence). The CDR3 sequence: CASSLVGQGGQPQHF. In nucleotides, the CDR3 is TGTGCCAGCAGCTTGGTGGGGCAGGGGGGTCAGCCCCAGCATTTT.

The chain uses TRBV7-9 and TRBJ1-1, with D uncertain. The germline CDR1 and CDR2 sequences are SEHNR and FQNEAQ (reference sequence). Trimming shortened V by 5 bases and J by 7 bases, and 14 bases separated the two germline ends. The CDR3 is made up of 13 amino acids. CDR3 region: CASSPRGLNEAFF. Here the CDR3 DNA reads TGTGCCAGCAGCCCCCGAGGGTTGAATGAAGCTTTCTTT.

The chain has TRBV7-9 and TRBJ1-2; D not certain. Germline CDR1 reads SEHNR; CDR2 reads FQNEAQ (reference sequence). V was trimmed by 3 bases and J by 8 bases, leaving 13 bases between them. This CDR3 has 13 amino acids. The CDR3 here is CASSFRDSRGYTF. The CDR3 nucleotides are TGTGCCAGCAGCTTCCGTGACTCTCGAGGCTACACCTTC.

The chain uses TRBV5-1 and TRBJ1-1; D unresolved. This CDR3 spans 15 amino acids. V was shortened by 4 bases and J by 5 bases, with 18 bases between the two germline ends. The germline V gene encodes CDR1 SGHRS and CDR2 YFSETQ. The CDR3 region has the DNA TGCGCCAGCAGCCCGCTAGGAGGGAGTGGGACTGAAGCTTTCTTT. Its translation: CASSPLGGSGTEAFF. The complete variable domain, with remaining parts taken from reference TRBV5-1 and TRBJ1-1, reads KAGVTQTPRYLIKTRGQQVTLSCSPISGHRSVSWYQQTPGQGLQFLFEYFSETQRNKGNFPGRFSGRQFSNSRSEMNVSTLELGDSALYLCASSPLGGSGTEAFFGQGTRLTVV.

The chain employs TRBV29-1 and TRBJ1-3, with D unresolved. The ends were cut back, 4 bases at V and 0 bases at J, with 16 bases in the middle. The germline V gene encodes CDR1 SQVTM and CDR2 ANQGSEA. The CDR3 spans 16 residues. The CDR3, as DNA: TGCAGCGTTGGGGGATGGAGGGAGAGCTCTGGAAACACCATATATTTT. Residues: CSVGGWRESSGNTIYF. Full variable domain (rest looked up from reference TRBV29-1 and TRBJ1-3): SAVISQKPSRDICQRGTSLTIQCQVDSQVTMMFWYRQQPGQSLTLIATANQGSEATYESGFVIDKFPISRPNLTFSTLTVSNMSPEDSSIYLCSVGGWRESSGNTIYFGEGSWLTVV.

This chain joins TRBV19 and TRBJ2-7; 8 bases match TRBD2. Losses at the gene ends were 0 bases for V and 3 bases for J; bases not matched to a gene: 7. Germline V gene data show CDR1 as LNHDA and CDR2 as SQIVND (reference sequence). CDR3 size: 16 residues. The CDR3 sequence is CASSIDPAGVVYEQYF. CDR3 sequence (DNA): TGTGCCAGTAGTATAGACCCAGCGGGGGTCGTCTACGAGCAGTACTTC.

The V call is TRBV4-3, the J call TRBJ2-7, with 11 positions matching TRBD2. Trimming at V came to 0 bases and at J to 4 bases, leaving 5 bases not matched to a gene. There are 16 residues in the CDR3. Germline V gene sequence: CDR1 LGHNA, CDR2 YSLEER. CDR3 nucleotides: TGCGCCAGCAGCCAAGACAGGACTAGCGGGTTATACGAGCAGTACTTC. This codes for CASSQDRTSGLYEQYF.

This rearrangement joins TRBV4-3 to TRBJ1-2; D might be TRBD1 (6 bases). This CDR3 is built from 15 residues. Germline-derived CDR1 and CDR2 are LGHNA and YSLEER. Trimming shortened V by 1 base and J by 4 bases, and 13 bases separated the two germline ends. CDR3 sequence (DNA): TGCGCCAGCAGCCAAGCCCTACAGGGTGGCTATGGCTACACCTTC. Translated: CASSQALQGGYGYTF.